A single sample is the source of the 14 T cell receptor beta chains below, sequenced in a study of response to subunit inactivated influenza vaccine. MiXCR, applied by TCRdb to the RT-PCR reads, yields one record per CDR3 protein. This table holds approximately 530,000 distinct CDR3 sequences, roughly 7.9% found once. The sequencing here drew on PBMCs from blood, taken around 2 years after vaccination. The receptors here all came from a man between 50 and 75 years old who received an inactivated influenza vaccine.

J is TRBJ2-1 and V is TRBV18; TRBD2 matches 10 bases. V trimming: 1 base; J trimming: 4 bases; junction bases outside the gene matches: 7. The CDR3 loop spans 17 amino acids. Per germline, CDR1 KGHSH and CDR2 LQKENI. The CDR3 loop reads CASSPRTSGIGYNEQFF. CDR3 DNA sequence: TGTGCCAGCTCACCACGGACTAGCGGAATCGGATACAATGAGCAGTTCTTC. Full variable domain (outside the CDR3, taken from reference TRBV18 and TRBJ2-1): NAGVMQNPRHLVRRRGQEARLRCSPMKGHSHVYWYRQLPEEGLKFMVYLQKENIIDESGMPKERFSAEFPKEGPSILRIQQVVRGDSAAYFCASSPRTSGIGYNEQFFGPGTRLTVL.

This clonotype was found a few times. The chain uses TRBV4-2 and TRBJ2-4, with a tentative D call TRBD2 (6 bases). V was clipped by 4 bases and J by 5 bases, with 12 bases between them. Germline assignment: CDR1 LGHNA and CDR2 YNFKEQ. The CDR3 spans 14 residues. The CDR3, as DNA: TGTGCCAGCAGCCCCGGGGTAGCGGAAAACATTCAGTACTTC. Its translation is CASSPGVAENIQYF.

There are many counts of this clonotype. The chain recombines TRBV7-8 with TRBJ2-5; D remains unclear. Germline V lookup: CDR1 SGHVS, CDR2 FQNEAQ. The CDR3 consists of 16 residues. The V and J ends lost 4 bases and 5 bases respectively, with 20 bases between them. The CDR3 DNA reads TGTGCCAGCAGCTACCAGACATCGCTGGGTCGCGAGACCCAGTACTTC. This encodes CASSYQTSLGRETQYF.

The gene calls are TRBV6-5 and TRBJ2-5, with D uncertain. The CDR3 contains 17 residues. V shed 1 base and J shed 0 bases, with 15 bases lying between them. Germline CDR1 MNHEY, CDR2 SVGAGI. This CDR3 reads CASSYLAERRNQETQYF. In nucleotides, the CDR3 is TGTGCCAGCAGTTACTTGGCCGAAAGACGGAACCAAGAGACCCAGTACTTC.

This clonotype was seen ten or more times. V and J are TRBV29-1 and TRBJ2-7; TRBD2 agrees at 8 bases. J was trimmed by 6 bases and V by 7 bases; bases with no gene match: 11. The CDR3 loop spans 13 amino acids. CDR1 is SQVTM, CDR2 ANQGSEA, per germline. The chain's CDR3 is CSAFGGAKGEQYF. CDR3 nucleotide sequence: TGCAGCGCCTTCGGGGGGGCGAAGGGCGAGCAGTACTTC.

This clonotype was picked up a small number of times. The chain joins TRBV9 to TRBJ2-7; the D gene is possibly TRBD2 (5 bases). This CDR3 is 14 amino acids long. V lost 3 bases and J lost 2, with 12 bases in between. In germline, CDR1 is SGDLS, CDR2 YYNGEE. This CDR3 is CASSARLAPYEQYF. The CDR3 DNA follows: TGTGCCAGCAGCGCCAGGCTAGCTCCCTACGAGCAGTACTTC. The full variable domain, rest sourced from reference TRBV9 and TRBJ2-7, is DSGVTQTPKHLITATGQRVTLRCSPRSGDLSVYWYQQSLDQGLQFLIQYYNGEERAKGNILERFSAQQFPDLHSELNLSSLELGDSALYFCASSARLAPYEQYFGPGTRLTVT.

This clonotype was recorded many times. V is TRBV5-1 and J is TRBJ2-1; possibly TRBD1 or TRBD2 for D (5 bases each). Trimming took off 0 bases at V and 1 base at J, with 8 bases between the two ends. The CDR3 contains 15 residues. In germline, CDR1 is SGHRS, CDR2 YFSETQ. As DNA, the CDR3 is TGCGCCAGCAGCTTGGTGGGGGATTCCTACAATGAGCAGTTCTTC. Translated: CASSLVGDSYNEQFF. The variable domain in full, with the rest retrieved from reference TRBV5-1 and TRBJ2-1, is KAGVTQTPRYLIKTRGQQVTLSCSPISGHRSVSWYQQTPGQGLQFLFEYFSETQRNKGNFPGRFSGRQFSNSRSEMNVSTLELGDSALYLCASSLVGDSYNEQFFGPGTRLTVL.

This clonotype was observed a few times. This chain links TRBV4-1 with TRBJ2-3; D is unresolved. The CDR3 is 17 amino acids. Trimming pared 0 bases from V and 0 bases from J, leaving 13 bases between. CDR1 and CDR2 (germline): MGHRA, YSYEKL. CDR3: CASSQDMGKGSTDTQYF. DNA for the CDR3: TGCGCCAGCAGCCAAGATATGGGCAAGGGAAGCACAGATACGCAGTATTTT.

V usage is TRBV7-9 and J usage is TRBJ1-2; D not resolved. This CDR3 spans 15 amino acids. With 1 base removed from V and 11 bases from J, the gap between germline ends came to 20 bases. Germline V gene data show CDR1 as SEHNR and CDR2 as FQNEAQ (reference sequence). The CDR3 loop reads CASSLVPELGGIYTF. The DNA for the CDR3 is TGTGCCAGCAGCTTAGTCCCCGAATTAGGTGGAATATACACCTTC.

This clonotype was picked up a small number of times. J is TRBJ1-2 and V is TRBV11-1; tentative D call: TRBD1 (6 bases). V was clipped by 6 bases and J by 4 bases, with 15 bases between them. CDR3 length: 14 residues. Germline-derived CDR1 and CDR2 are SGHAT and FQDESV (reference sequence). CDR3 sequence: CASSPFGTLYGYTF. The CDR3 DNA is TGTGCCAGCAGTCCGTTCGGGACACTCTATGGCTACACCTTC.

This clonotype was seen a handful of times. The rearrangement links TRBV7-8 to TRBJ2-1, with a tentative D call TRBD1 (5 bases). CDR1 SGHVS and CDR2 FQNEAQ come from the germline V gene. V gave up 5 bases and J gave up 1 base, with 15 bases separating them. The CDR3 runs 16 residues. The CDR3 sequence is CASSPLGLISYNEQFF. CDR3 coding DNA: TGTGCCAGCAGCCCCTTGGGGCTTATTTCCTACAATGAGCAGTTCTTC.

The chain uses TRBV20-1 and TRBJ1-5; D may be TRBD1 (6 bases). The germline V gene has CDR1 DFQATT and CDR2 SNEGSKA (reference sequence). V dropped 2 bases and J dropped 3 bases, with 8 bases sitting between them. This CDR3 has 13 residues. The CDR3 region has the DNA TGCAGTGCTAGAACGGGGGCCAATCAGCCCCAGCATTTT. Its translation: CSARTGANQPQHF.

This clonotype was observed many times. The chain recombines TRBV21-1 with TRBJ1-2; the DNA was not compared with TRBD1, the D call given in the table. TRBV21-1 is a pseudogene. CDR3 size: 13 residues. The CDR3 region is CASSKVRDYGYTF. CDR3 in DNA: TGTGCCAGCAGCAAAGTCAGGGACTATGGCTACACCTTC.

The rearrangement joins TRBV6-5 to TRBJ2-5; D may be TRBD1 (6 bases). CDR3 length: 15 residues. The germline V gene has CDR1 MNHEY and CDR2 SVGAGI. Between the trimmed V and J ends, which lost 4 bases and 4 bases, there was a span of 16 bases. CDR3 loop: CASSLQGLRRETQYF. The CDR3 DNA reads TGTGCCAGCAGTTTACAGGGTTTACGTCGAGAGACCCAGTACTTC.